Listed below are T cell receptor beta chains from one sample, sequenced in a study of cytomegalovirus exposure and HLA in healthy donors. Libraries were prepared by immunoSEQ multiplex PCR; TCRdb keeps only in-frame clonotypes and omits some of them. The profile shows around 120,000 clones, 65% to 80% of them singletons. The sample comprised PBMCs. These receptors came from a middle-aged woman in good health and CMV-seropositive. The CDR3 runs from the conserved cysteine through the conserved F or W. Fields, in order: J gene, clone size, D gene, V gene, CDR3 protein, CDR3 DNA. D genes are given only for firm matches. Rows give clone size only sometimes, using once, few, many, or a class for an expanded clone.

TRBJ2-1	NA	TRBD2	TRBV2	CASSPRTSGRNEQFF	TGTGCCAGCAGCCCCCGGACTAGCGGGAGAAATGAGCAGTTCTTC
TRBJ2-3	NA	TRBD2	TRBV7-9	CASSLAGLANTDTQYF	TGTGCCAGCAGCTTAGCGGGACTAGCGAACACAGATACGCAGTATTTT
TRBJ2-1	NA	NA	TRBV5-4	CASSLDVQRDNEQFF	TGTGCCAGCAGCTTGGACGTCCAAAGAGACAATGAGCAGTTCTTC
TRBJ2-7	NA	TRBD1	TRBV6-1	CASRLGQVSYEQYF	TGTGCCAGCAGACTCGGACAGGTCTCCTACGAGCAGTACTTC
TRBJ2-7	NA	TRBD2	TRBV4-2	CASSQGGPGTSAFYEQYF	TGTGCCAGCAGCCAAGGGGGACCCGGGACTAGCGCCTTCTACGAGCAGTACTTC
TRBJ1-1	NA	NA	TRBV7-2	CASSLAPPTSGFGRTEAFF	TGTGCCAGCAGCTTAGCGCCCCCCACATCGGGGTTTGGGAGGACTGAAGCTTTCTTT
TRBJ1-6	NA	NA	TRBV5-1	CASSLVGSSYNSPLHF	TGCGCCAGCAGCTTGGTCGGGAGCTCCTATAATTCACCCCTCCACTTT
TRBJ1-1	NA	NA	TRBV7-9	CASSPMSMNTEAFF	TGTGCCAGCAGCCCCATGAGCATGAACACTGAAGCTTTCTTT
TRBJ2-7	once	TRBD1	TRBV13	CASSTGVSYHEQYF	TGTGCCAGCAGCACAGGGGTTTCCTACCACGAGCAGTACTTC
TRBJ2-3	NA	NA	TRBV5-1	CASSPLSGGPTDTQYF	TGCGCCAGCAGCCCCCTGAGTGGCGGTCCCACAGATACGCAGTATTTT
TRBJ2-6	few	NA	TRBV5-6	CASSLRRDTDVLTF	TGTGCCAGCAGCCTACGCCGGGACACAGACGTCCTGACTTTC
TRBJ1-2	NA	NA	TRBV2	CASSAQGSYGYTF	TGTGCCAGCAGTGCCCAGGGATCCTATGGCTACACCTTC
TRBJ2-5	NA	TRBD1	TRBV25-1	CASSDHRGRETQYF	TGTGCCAGCAGTGACCACAGGGGTCGGGAGACCCAGTACTTC
TRBJ1-1	NA	NA	TRBV27	CASSLEGWGTSKTEAFF	TGTGCCAGCAGTTTAGAAGGGTGGGGGACTTCCAAAACTGAAGCTTTCTTT
TRBJ2-7	NA	TRBD1	TRBV6-5	CASSYSPTGGLYEQYF	TGTGCCAGCAGTTACTCCCCGACAGGGGGTTTATACGAGCAGTACTTC
TRBJ2-7	NA	NA	TRBV7-2	CASSLAGSPYEQYF	TGTGCCAGCAGCTTAGCGGGCTCTCCCTACGAGCAGTACTTC
TRBJ2-7	NA	TRBD1	TRBV7-9	CASSLGQGVPYEQYF	TGTGCCAGCAGCTTAGGGCAGGGGGTCCCATACGAGCAGTACTTC
TRBJ2-3	few	NA	TRBV7-9	CASSRDASTDTQYF	TGTGCCAGCAGCCGGGATGCAAGCACAGATACGCAGTATTTT
TRBJ1-2	NA	TRBD1	TRBV6-1	CASDPGQGYGYTF	TGTGCCAGCGATCCGGGACAGGGCTATGGCTACACCTTC
TRBJ1-2	few	NA	TRBV6-5	CATLLHRDHYGYTF	TGTGCCACCCTACTGCACAGGGACCACTATGGCTACACCTTC
TRBJ1-2	few	TRBD1	TRBV6-5	CASVSGGTGDYGYTF	TGTGCCAGCGTCTCGGGTGGGACAGGGGACTATGGCTACACCTTC
TRBJ1-2	NA	NA	TRBV7-9	CASSFAGTRTDYTF	TGTGCCAGCAGCTTCGCGGGAACTAGGACGGACTACACCTTC
TRBJ1-1	NA	TRBD1	TRBV2	CARGGQMNTEAFF	TGTGCCAGGGGGGGACAGATGAACACTGAAGCTTTCTTT
TRBJ2-5	NA	NA	TRBV9	CASSVGGSGLGETQYF	TGTGCCAGCAGCGTAGGAGGTAGCGGATTGGGAGAGACCCAGTACTTC
TRBJ1-1	NA	TRBD1	TRBV18	CASSPEQGATEAFF	TGTGCCAGCTCACCGGAACAGGGGGCTACTGAAGCTTTCTTT
TRBJ2-3	NA	NA	TRBV4-3	CASSQASTATDTQYF	TGCGCCAGCAGCCAAGCTTCTACCGCTACAGATACGCAGTATTTT
TRBJ2-1	NA	NA	TRBV7-9	CASSLRQASSVEQFF	TGTGCCAGCAGCCTTAGACAGGCGAGTTCCGTTGAGCAGTTCTTC
TRBJ1-1	NA	TRBD1	TRBV9	CASSEKRDRYTEAFF	TGTGCCAGCAGCGAGAAAAGGGACAGGTATACTGAAGCTTTCTTT
TRBJ1-1	NA	NA	TRBV20-1	CSARPGAEAFF	TGCAGTGCCCGCCCAGGGGCTGAAGCTTTCTTT
TRBJ1-2	NA	NA	TRBV29-1	CSVESYSPYYGYTF	TGCAGCGTTGAGTCCTACTCACCCTACTATGGCTACACCTTC
TRBJ2-5	NA	NA	TRBV10-3	CAIGDTAAQYF	TGTGCCATAGGGGACACCGCGGCGCAGTACTTC
TRBJ2-3	NA	NA	TRBV9	CASSSRATMITDTQYF	TGTGCCAGCAGCTCAAGAGCGACTATGATTACAGATACGCAGTATTTT
TRBJ1-1	NA	NA	TRBV6-6	CASSRNTEAFF	TGTGCCAGCAGTCGTAACACTGAAGCTTTCTTT
TRBJ1-2	NA	NA	TRBV7-2	CASSLIVEGDGYTF	TGTGCCAGCAGCTTAATAGTGGAGGGCGATGGCTACACCTTC
TRBJ1-1	NA	NA	TRBV7-9	CSSSLGRSDAEGTEAFF	TGTTCCAGCAGCTTAGGGCGTTCGGATGCGGAGGGCACTGAAGCTTTCTTT
TRBJ1-6	NA	TRBD1	TRBV18	CASSSGTDNSPLHF	TGTGCCAGCTCCTCCGGGACAGATAATTCACCCCTCCACTTT
TRBJ1-5	NA	NA	TRBV7-2	CASSPLAAPQPQHF	TGTGCCAGCAGCCCCTTAGCGGCCCCTCAGCCCCAGCATTTT
TRBJ1-6	NA	TRBD1	TRBV19	CASTGANSPLHF	TGTGCCAGCACAGGGGCGAATTCACCCCTCCACTTT
TRBJ1-3	NA	TRBD1	TRBV19	CASSSGTVLDTIYF	TGTGCCAGTAGCTCCGGGACAGTCTTGGACACCATATATTTT
TRBJ1-2	NA	NA	TRBV19	CASSALQENYGYTF	TGTGCCAGTAGTGCTCTACAGGAGAACTATGGCTACACCTTC
TRBJ1-1	NA	NA	TRBV28	CASSNTITEAFF	TGTGCCAGCAGTAACACCATTACTGAAGCTTTCTTT
TRBJ2-7	once	NA	TRBV5-6	CASSNSYEQYF	TGTGCCAGCAGCAACAGCTACGAGCAGTACTTC
TRBJ1-1	NA	NA	TRBV7-2	CASGQGVTEAFF	TGTGCCAGCGGTCAGGGTGTCACTGAAGCTTTCTTT
TRBJ2-3	NA	TRBD2	TRBV11-2	CASSFRRGGTDTQYF	TGTGCCAGCAGCTTTCGGCGGGGGGGCACAGATACGCAGTATTTT
TRBJ1-1	NA	TRBD1	TRBV5-4	CASSLFGTGTTEAFF	TGTGCCAGCAGCTTGTTTGGGACAGGGACCACTGAAGCTTTCTTT
TRBJ1-6	NA	TRBD1	TRBV6-8	CASSYMGQGSLAYNSPLHF	TGTGCCAGCAGTTATATGGGACAGGGGAGTTTGGCCTATAATTCACCCCTCCACTTT
TRBJ1-3	few	NA	TRBV9	CASSVPGRDTIYF	TGTGCCAGCAGCGTACCTGGTCGCGACACCATATATTTT
TRBJ2-2	once	NA	TRBV7-9	CASSVQLQGGKAGELFF	TGTGCCAGCAGCGTTCAACTCCAGGGAGGAAAGGCCGGGGAGCTGTTTTTT
TRBJ2-7	NA	TRBD2	TRBV10-3	CAISAGLASEQYF	TGTGCCATCAGTGCGGGACTAGCTTCCGAGCAGTACTTC
TRBJ2-1	NA	TRBD1	TRBV2	CATQGDRYNEQFF	TGTGCCACCCAGGGGGACAGGTACAATGAGCAGTTCTTC
TRBJ2-1	NA	NA	TRBV6-1	CASSAQGSTGEQFF	TGTGCCAGCAGTGCGCAAGGGTCAACGGGGGAGCAGTTCTTC
TRBJ2-1	NA	TRBD2	TRBV7-3	CASSLASGHQSYNEQFF	TGTGCCAGCAGCTTAGCTAGCGGGCACCAATCCTACAATGAGCAGTTCTTC
TRBJ2-7	NA	TRBD2	TRBV4-2	CASSLSHPLAGESYEQYF	TGTGCCAGCAGCCTTTCACACCCCCTAGCGGGAGAGTCCTACGAGCAGTACTTC
TRBJ2-7	NA	NA	TRBV5-6	CASSLGGLALYEQYF	TGTGCCAGCAGCTTGGGGGGACTTGCGCTCTACGAGCAGTACTTC
TRBJ1-4	NA	TRBD1	TRBV4-3	CASSQVGTGPEKLFF	TGCGCCAGCAGCCAAGTAGGGACAGGGCCTGAAAAACTGTTTTTT